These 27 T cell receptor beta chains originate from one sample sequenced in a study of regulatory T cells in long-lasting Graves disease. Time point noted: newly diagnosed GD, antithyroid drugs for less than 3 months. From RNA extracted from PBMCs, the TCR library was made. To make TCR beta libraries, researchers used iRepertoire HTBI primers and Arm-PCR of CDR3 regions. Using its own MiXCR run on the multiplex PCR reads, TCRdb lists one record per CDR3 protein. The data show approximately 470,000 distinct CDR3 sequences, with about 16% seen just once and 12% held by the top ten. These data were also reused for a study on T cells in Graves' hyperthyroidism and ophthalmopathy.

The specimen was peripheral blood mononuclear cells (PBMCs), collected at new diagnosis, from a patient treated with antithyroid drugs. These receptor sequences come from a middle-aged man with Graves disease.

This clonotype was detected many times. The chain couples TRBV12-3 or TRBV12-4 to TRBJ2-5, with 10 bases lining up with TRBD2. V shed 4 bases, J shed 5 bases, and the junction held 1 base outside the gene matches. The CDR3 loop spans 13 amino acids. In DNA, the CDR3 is TGTGCCAGCAGTTCAGCGGGAGGGGAGACCCAGTACTTC. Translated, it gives CASSSAGGETQYF.

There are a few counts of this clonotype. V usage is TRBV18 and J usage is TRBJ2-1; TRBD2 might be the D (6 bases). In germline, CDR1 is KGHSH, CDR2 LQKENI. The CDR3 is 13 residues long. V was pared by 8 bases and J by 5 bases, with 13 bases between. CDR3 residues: CASGTPPNNEQFF. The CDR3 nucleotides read TGTGCCAGCGGGACTCCTCCAAACAATGAGCAGTTCTTC.

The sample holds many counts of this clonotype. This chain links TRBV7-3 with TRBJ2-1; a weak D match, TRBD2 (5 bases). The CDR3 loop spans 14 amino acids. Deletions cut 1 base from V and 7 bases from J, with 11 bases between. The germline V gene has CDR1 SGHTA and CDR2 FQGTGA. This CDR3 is CASSLISSGNEQFF. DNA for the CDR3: TGTGCCAGCAGCTTAATTAGCAGCGGTAATGAGCAGTTCTTC. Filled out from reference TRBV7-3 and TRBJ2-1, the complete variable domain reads GAGVSQTPSNKVTEKGKYVELRCDPISGHTALYWYRQSLGQGPEFLIYFQGTGAADDSGLPNDRFFAVRPEGSVSTLKIQRTERGDSAVYLCASSLISSGNEQFFGPGTRLTVL.

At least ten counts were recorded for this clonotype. The CDR3 region is CASSRGEGQPQHF. For the CDR3, the DNA is TGTGCCAGCAGCAGGGGAGAGGGTCAGCCCCAGCATTTT. The chain joins TRBV11-2 to TRBJ1-5; TRBD1 might be the D (5 bases). Trimming stripped 5 bases from V and 6 bases from J, with 11 bases between. There are 13 residues in the CDR3. Per germline, CDR1 SGHAT and CDR2 FQNNGV.

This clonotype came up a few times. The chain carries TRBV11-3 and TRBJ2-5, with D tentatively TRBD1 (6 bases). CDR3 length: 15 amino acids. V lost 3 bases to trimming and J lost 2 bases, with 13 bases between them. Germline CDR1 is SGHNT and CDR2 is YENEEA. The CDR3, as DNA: TGTGCCAGCAGCTTTTACAGGGCCCCTCAAGAGACCCAGTACTTC. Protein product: CASSFYRAPQETQYF. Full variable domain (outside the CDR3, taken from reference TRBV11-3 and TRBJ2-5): EAGVVQSPRYKIIEKKQPVAFWCNPISGHNTLYWYLQNLGQGPELLIRYENEEAVDDSQLPKDRFSAERLKGVDSTLKIQPAELGDSAVYLCASSFYRAPQETQYFGPGTRLLVL.

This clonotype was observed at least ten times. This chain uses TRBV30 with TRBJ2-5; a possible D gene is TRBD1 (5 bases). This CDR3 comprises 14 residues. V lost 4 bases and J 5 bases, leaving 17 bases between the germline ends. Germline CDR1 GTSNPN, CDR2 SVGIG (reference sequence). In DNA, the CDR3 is TGTGCCTGGACCCTTGTAGGGCAGGGTGAGACCCAGTACTTC. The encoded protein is CAWTLVGQGETQYF.

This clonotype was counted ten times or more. In nucleotides, the CDR3 is TGTGCCAGCAAAGTCACTGCTCCCTACGAGCAGTACTTC. Encoded protein: CASKVTAPYEQYF. The rearrangement uses TRBV2 and TRBJ2-7; D gene unclear. V was trimmed by 7 bases and J by 2 bases, leaving 12 bases between them. The CDR3 has 13 residues. Looked up from germline, CDR1 is SNHLY and CDR2 is FYNNEI.

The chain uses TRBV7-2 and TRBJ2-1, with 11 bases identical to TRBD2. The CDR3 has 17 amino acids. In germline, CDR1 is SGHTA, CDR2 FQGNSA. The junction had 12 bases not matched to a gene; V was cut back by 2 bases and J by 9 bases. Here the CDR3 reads CASSLRRRLAGGGEQFF. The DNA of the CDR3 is TGTGCCAGCAGCTTAAGACGGCGGCTAGCGGGAGGTGGTGAGCAGTTCTTC.

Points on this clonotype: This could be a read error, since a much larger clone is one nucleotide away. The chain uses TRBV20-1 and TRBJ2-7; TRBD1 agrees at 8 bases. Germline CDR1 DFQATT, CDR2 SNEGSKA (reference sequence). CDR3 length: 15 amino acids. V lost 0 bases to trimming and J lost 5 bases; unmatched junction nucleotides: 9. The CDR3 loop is CSARDPQGARHEQYF. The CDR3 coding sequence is TGCAGTGCTAGAGATCCCCAGGGGGCGCGGCACGAGCAGTACTTC.

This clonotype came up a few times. CDR3: CASSQGVGAYEQYF. The CDR3 coding sequence is TGTGCCAGCAGCCAAGGAGTGGGAGCCTACGAGCAGTACTTC. The chain combines TRBV14 with TRBJ2-7; possibly TRBD2 for D (5 bases). Trimming removed 1 base from V and 2 bases from J, with 9 bases in between. CDR3 length: 14 residues. The germline gives CDR1 SGHDN, CDR2 FVKESK.

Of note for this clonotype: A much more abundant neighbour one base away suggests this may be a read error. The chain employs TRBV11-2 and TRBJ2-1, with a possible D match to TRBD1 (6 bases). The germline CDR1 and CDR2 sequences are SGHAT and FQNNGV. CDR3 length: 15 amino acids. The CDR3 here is CASGLEPTGTHEQFF. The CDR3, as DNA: TGTGCCAGCGGCTTAGAACCTACAGGGACCCATGAGCAGTTCTTC. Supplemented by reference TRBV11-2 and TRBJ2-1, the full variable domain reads EAGVAQSPRYKIIEKRQSVAFWCNPISGHATLYWYQQILGQGPKLLIQFQNNGVVDDSQLPKDRFSAERLKGVDSTLKIQPAKLEDSAVYLCASGLEPTGTHEQFFGPGTRLTVL.

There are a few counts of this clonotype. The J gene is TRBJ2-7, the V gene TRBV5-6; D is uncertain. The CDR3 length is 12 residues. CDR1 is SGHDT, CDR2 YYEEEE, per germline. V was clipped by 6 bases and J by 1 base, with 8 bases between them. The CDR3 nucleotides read TGTGCCAGCACTCGGGTGTCCTACGAGCAGTACTTC. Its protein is CASTRVSYEQYF.

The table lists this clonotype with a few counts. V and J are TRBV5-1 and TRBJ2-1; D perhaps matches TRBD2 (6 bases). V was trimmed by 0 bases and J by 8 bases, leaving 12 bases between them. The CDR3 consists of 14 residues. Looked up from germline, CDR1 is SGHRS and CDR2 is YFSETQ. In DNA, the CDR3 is TGCGCCAGCAGCTTGGTTCTCAGGGAGGATGAGCAGTTCTTC. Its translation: CASSLVLREDEQFF.

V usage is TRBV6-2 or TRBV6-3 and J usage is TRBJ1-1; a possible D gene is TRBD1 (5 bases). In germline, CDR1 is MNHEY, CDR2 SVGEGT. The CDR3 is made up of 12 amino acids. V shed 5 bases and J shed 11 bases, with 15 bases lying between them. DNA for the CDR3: TGTGCCAGCAGTGAAACAGCAGGGAGCGCTTTCTTT. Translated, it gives CASSETAGSAFF.

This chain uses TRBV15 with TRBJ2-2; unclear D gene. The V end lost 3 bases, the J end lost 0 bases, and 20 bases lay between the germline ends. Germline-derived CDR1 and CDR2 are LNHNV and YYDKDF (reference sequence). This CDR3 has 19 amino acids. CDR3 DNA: TGTGCCACCAGCAGCTCCCCGACACCGAACCAACCGAACACCGGGGAGCTGTTTTTT. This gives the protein CATSSSPTPNQPNTGELFF.

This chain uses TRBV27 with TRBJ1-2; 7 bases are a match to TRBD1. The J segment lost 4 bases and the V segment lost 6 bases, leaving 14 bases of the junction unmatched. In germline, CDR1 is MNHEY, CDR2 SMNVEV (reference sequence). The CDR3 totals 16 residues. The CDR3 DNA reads TGTGCCAGCAGCCAATCGAGGGGGCCAGAACTCTATGGCTACACCTTC. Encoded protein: CASSQSRGPELYGYTF.

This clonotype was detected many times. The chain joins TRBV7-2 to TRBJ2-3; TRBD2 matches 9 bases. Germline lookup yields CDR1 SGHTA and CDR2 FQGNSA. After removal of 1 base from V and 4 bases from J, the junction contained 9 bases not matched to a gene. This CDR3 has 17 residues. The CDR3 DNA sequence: TGTGCCAGCAGCTTAGGGGGCGGGAGGGCCGGACCAGATACGCAGTATTTT. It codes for CASSLGGGRAGPDTQYF.

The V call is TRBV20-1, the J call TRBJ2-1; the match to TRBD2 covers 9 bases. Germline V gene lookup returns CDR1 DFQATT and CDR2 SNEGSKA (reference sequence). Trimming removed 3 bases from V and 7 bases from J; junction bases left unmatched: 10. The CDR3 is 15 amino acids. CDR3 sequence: CSARDPGLAGNEQFF. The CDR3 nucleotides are TGCAGTGCTAGGGACCCCGGCCTAGCGGGGAATGAGCAGTTCTTC.

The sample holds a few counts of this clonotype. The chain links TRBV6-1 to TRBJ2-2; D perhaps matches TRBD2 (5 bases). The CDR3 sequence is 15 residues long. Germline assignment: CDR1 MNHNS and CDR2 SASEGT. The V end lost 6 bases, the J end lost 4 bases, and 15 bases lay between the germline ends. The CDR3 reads CASSLLGAGTGELFF. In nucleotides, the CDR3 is TGTGCCAGCAGCCTCCTTGGCGCGGGCACCGGGGAGCTGTTTTTT.

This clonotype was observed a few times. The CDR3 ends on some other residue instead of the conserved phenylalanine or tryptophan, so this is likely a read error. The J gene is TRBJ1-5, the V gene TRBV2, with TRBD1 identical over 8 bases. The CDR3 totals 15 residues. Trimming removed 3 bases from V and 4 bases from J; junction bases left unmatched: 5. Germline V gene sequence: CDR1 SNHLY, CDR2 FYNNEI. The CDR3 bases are TGTGCCAGCAGTGAGTCCAGGGGGCTTAATCAGCCCCAGCATCTT. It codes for CASSESRGLNQPQHL.

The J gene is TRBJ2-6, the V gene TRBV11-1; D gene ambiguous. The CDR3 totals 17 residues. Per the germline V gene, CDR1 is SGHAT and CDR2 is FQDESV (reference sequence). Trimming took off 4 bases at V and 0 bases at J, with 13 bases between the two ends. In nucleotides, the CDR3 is TGTGCCAGCAGCTACGACCTTGGCCTCTCTGGGGCCAACGTCCTGACTTTC. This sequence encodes CASSYDLGLSGANVLTF.

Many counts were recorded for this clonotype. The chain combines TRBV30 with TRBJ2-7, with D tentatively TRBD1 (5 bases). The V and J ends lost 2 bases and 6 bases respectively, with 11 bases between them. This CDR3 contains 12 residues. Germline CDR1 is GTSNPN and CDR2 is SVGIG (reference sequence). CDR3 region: CAWSPGSREQYF. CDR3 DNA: TGTGCCTGGAGTCCAGGGTCGCGCGAGCAGTACTTC.

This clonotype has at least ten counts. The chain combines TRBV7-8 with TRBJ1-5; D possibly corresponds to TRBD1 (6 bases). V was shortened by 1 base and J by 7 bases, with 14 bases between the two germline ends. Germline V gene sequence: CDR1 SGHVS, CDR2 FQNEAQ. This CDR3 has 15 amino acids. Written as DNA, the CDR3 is TGTGCCAGCAGCTTAGTAGGTGGGGGCCAACAGCCCCAGCATTTT. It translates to CASSLVGGGQQPQHF.

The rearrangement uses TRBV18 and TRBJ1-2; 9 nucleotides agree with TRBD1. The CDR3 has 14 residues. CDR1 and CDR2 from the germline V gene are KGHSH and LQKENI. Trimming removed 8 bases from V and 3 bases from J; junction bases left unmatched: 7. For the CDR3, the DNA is TGTGCCAGCGAGGGGACAGGGACGTACTATGGCTACACCTTC. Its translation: CASEGTGTYYGYTF.

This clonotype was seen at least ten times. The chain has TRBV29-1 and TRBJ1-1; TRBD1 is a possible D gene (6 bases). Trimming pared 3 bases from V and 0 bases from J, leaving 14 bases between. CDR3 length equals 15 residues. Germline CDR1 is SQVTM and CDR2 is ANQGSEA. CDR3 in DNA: TGCAGCGTTGAGAATCCGGGACACGTGAACACTGAAGCTTTCTTT. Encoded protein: CSVENPGHVNTEAFF.

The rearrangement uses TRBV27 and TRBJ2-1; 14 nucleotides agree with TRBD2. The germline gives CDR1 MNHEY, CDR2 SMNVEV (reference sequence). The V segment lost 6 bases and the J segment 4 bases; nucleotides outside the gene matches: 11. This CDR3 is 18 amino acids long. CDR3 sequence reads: CASRLTGLAGVRYNEQFF. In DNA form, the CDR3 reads TGTGCCAGCAGACTGACGGGACTAGCGGGAGTTCGGTACAATGAGCAGTTCTTC.

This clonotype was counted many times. The CDR3 region is CASSSYTAKNIQYF. The CDR3 DNA sequence: TGTGCCAGCAGTTCTTACACAGCCAAAAACATTCAGTACTTC. The rearrangement joins TRBV12-3 or TRBV12-4 to TRBJ2-4; no definite D call. V was cut by 4 bases and J by 0 bases, with 7 bases left in between. The CDR3 covers 14 residues.